What follows are 31 T cell receptor beta chains derived from one specimen sequenced in a study of shared clonotypes between healthy human individuals. CD45RO-negative cells were positively selected for CCR7, leaving out terminally differentiated effector memory CD45RA+ cells. Produced via immunoSEQ multiplex PCR; TCRdb's table is partial and in-frame only. The table lists roughly 2.1 million clones, just over 90% of them singletons. Sequenced sample: naive CD8+ T cells from PBMCs. Receptors originate from a man younger than 35 in good health. Some clones in this sample may be carry-over from other donors' samples.

This clone was observed a few times. V and J are TRBV29-1 and TRBJ1-1; no definite D call. Germline V CDR1 and CDR2: SQVTM, ANQGSEA. Trimming pared 1 base from V and 1 base from J, leaving 10 bases between. This CDR3 spans 14 amino acids. The CDR3 bases are TGCAGCGTTGAAGGCGGTGCAGGGAACACTGAAGCTTTCTTT. Translating gives CSVEGGAGNTEAFF.

The J gene is TRBJ1-2, the V gene TRBV29-1; TRBD1 matches 7 bases. V lost 6 bases and J lost 4; bases outside the gene matches: 20. Germline CDR1 is SQVTM and CDR2 is ANQGSEA. The CDR3 is made up of 17 amino acids. CDR3 in amino acids: CSVALLRIQGDSYGYTF. The CDR3 DNA sequence: TGCAGCGTCGCCCTCCTAAGGATCCAGGGGGACTCCTATGGCTACACCTTC.

The chain couples TRBV5-8 to TRBJ2-5; D could derive from TRBD1 or TRBD2 (5 bases each). Trimming took 4 bases from V and 2 from J, leaving 15 bases between them. Germline values: CDR1 SGHTS, CDR2 YDEGEE. The CDR3 is 15 residues long. CDR3 DNA sequence: TGTGCCAGCAGCCCGGATGGGGGTGAACAAGAGACCCAGTACTTC. Its translation: CASSPDGGEQETQYF.

V usage is TRBV5-8 and J usage is TRBJ2-7, with unresolved D. The germline V gene has CDR1 SGHTS and CDR2 YDEGEE. The CDR3 has 12 residues. Trimming left V 0 bases short and J 4 bases short, with 5 bases between. The CDR3 sequence is CASSLGQYEQYF. In DNA form, the CDR3 reads TGTGCCAGCAGCTTGGGGCAGTACGAGCAGTACTTC.

This clone appeared a single time. The rearrangement uses TRBV7-2 and TRBJ2-1; 7 nucleotides align to TRBD2. This CDR3 contains 17 residues. With 3 bases clipped from V and 3 bases from J, the junction kept 11 bases outside the gene matches. Germline CDR1 SGHTA, CDR2 FQGNSA. As DNA, the CDR3 is TGTGCCAGCAGCTTGGCTAGCGGTGGGTGGGGCTACAATGAGCAGTTCTTC. It translates to CASSLASGGWGYNEQFF.

The chain combines TRBV5-1 with TRBJ2-7, with no clear D. Germline assignment: CDR1 SGHRS and CDR2 YFSETQ. The CDR3 contains 13 residues. V was trimmed by 3 bases and J by 4 bases, leaving 11 bases between them. CDR3 coding DNA: TGCGCCAGCAGCTCTGGCACCCAGTACGAGCAGTACTTC. It encodes CASSSGTQYEQYF.

V is TRBV4-1 and J is TRBJ1-5; D is ambiguous. CDR1 and CDR2 (germline): MGHRA, YSYEKL. This CDR3 has 12 residues. The ends were cut back, 0 bases at V and 9 bases at J, with 6 bases in the middle. In DNA, the CDR3 is TGCGCCAGCAGCCAAGATCCGGGGCCCCAGCATTTT. Translation: CASSQDPGPQHF.

V gene TRBV4-1 combines with J gene TRBJ2-7; 7 bases map to TRBD1. The CDR3 length is 15 residues. Trimming took 4 bases from V and 2 from J; bases not matched to a gene: 8. The germline V gene encodes CDR1 MGHRA and CDR2 YSYEKL. The CDR3 sequence is CASSRPTGFAYEQYF. The CDR3 DNA reads TGCGCCAGCAGCCGTCCGACAGGGTTCGCCTACGAGCAGTACTTC.

V gene TRBV6-1 combines with J gene TRBJ2-7; 7 bases fit TRBD1. The CDR3 has 17 residues. Trimming at V came to 1 base and at J to 2 bases, leaving 11 bases not matched to a gene. Germline V gene sequence: CDR1 MNHNS, CDR2 SASEGT. The CDR3 sequence: CASSEEGPGQVTYEQYF. CDR3 nucleotide sequence: TGTGCCAGCAGTGAAGAGGGCCCCGGACAGGTCACCTACGAGCAGTACTTC.

This clone has just one count. The chain couples TRBV2 to TRBJ2-7; 8 nucleotides align to TRBD1. The germline V gene encodes CDR1 SNHLY and CDR2 FYNNEI. V trimming: 8 bases; J trimming: 5 bases; junction bases outside the gene matches: 5. This CDR3 contains 12 residues. CDR3 DNA sequence: TGTGCCAGCTGCGACAGGGGCGACGAGCAGTACTTC. This encodes CASCDRGDEQYF.

V and J are TRBV14 and TRBJ2-1, with TRBD1 matching 7 bases. Germline V lookup: CDR1 SGHDN, CDR2 FVKESK. The CDR3 contains 13 residues. J gave up 8 bases and V 3 bases, and 4 bases lay outside the gene matches. The CDR3 here is CASSQDRSDEQFF. The CDR3 DNA reads TGTGCCAGCAGCCAGGACAGGTCCGATGAGCAGTTCTTC.

V and J are TRBV27 and TRBJ1-1; D might be TRBD1 (6 bases). V dropped 10 bases and J dropped 0 bases, with 15 bases sitting between them. The CDR3 has 14 residues. Per germline, CDR1 MNHEY and CDR2 SMNVEV (reference sequence). Here the CDR3 reads CATSNGQMNTEAFF. CDR3 bases: TGTGCCACCTCGAATGGACAGATGAACACTGAAGCTTTCTTT.

The chain has TRBV29-1 and TRBJ2-7; a weak D match, TRBD1 (6 bases). CDR3 length: 13 residues. The V gene lost 4 bases and the J gene lost 0 bases, with 10 bases spanning the gap. Germline CDR1 and CDR2: SQVTM and ANQGSEA. Here the CDR3 reads CSVAGQNSYEQYF. The DNA for the CDR3 is TGCAGCGTTGCAGGACAGAACTCCTACGAGCAGTACTTC.

CDR3 in amino acids: CVRSPRGREGSDYEQYF. CDR3 in DNA: TGTGTCAGAAGCCCGAGAGGGAGGGAGGGGTCTGATTACGAGCAGTACTTC. The chain has TRBV7-5 and TRBJ2-7; the DNA was not used to check the table's D call, TRBD2. TRBV7-5 is listed as a pseudogene. The CDR3 extends over 17 amino acids.

The rearrangement uses TRBV6-1 and TRBJ1-5; TRBD1 is a possible D gene (5 bases). The CDR3 loop spans 16 amino acids. The V gene lost 2 bases and the J gene lost 7 bases, with 18 bases spanning the gap. Germline CDR1 and CDR2: MNHNS and SASEGT. CDR3 DNA: TGTGCCAGCAGTGAACGGGAGGGACGGGTCGGGCAGCCCCAGCATTTT. This translates into CASSEREGRVGQPQHF.

The chain couples TRBV11-2 to TRBJ1-3, with D uncertain. V lost 1 base, J lost 0 bases, and 10 bases lay in between. Germline V lookup: CDR1 SGHAT, CDR2 FQNNGV. The CDR3 runs to 16 residues. The DNA of the CDR3 is TGTGCCAGCAGCTTAGGGTTCAGACCCTCTGGAAACACCATATATTTT. It codes for CASSLGFRPSGNTIYF.

This clone appeared once. The rearrangement uses TRBV27 and TRBJ2-3; D is possibly TRBD2 (6 bases). This CDR3 spans 15 amino acids. Germline V gives CDR1 MNHEY, CDR2 SMNVEV (reference sequence). The V end was cut by 3 bases, the J end by 0 bases, with 10 bases between. The DNA of the CDR3 is TGTGCCAGCAGTTTGGCGGGACTTAGCACAGATACGCAGTATTTT. Translation gives CASSLAGLSTDTQYF.

The V call is TRBV28, the J call TRBJ2-1, with 10 bases identical to TRBD2. Germline lookup yields CDR1 MDHEN and CDR2 SYDVKM. V was clipped by 5 bases and J by 5 bases; unmatched bases: 9. This CDR3 comprises 16 residues. The CDR3, as DNA: TGTGCCAGCAGTCCCAATAGCGGGAGGAGTCACAATGAGCAGTTCTTC. Its translation: CASSPNSGRSHNEQFF.

This chain links TRBV11-2 with TRBJ2-7; 7 positions agree with TRBD2. Germline assignment: CDR1 SGHAT and CDR2 FQNNGV. The CDR3 has 16 amino acids. The trim removed 5 bases at V and 6 bases at J, leaving 16 bases unmatched. The CDR3 reads CASSLTSGTSPLEQYF. In DNA form, the CDR3 reads TGTGCCAGCAGCCTCACAAGCGGGACCTCCCCCCTCGAGCAGTACTTC.

This clone was observed a single time. The chain recombines TRBV13 with TRBJ2-3; D might be TRBD2 (6 bases). The V and J ends lost 3 bases and 5 bases respectively, with 15 bases between them. The CDR3 covers 15 residues. The germline V gene encodes CDR1 PRHDT and CDR2 FYEKMQ (reference sequence). CDR3 loop: CASSLGTAGGDTQYF. CDR3 in DNA: TGTGCCAGCAGCTTGGGGACTGCGGGTGGAGATACGCAGTATTTT.

The chain joins TRBV5-1 to TRBJ2-2, with 12 bases lining up with TRBD2. Trimming took 1 base from V and 0 from J; bases not matched to a gene: 7. The CDR3 length is 19 residues. CDR1 is SGHRS, CDR2 YFSETQ, per germline. The CDR3 protein is CASSLSRTSGKANTGELFF. The DNA of the CDR3 is TGCGCCAGCAGCTTGAGTCGGACTAGCGGGAAAGCGAACACCGGGGAGCTGTTTTTT.

A note on this clone: The same CDR3 is also encoded by other DNA sequences in this sample. The chain combines TRBV7-8 with TRBJ1-4; 10 nucleotides align to TRBD1. Unmatched junction bases numbered 1, after V lost 1 base and J lost 8 bases. The germline V gene encodes CDR1 SGHVS and CDR2 FQNEAQ. This CDR3 has 14 residues. The CDR3 sequence is CASSLGQGAEKLFF. The DNA for the CDR3 is TGTGCCAGCAGCTTAGGACAGGGGGCAGAAAAACTGTTTTTT.

The V gene is TRBV7-2, the J gene TRBJ1-2, with 11 bases matching TRBD1. J was trimmed by 5 bases and V by 5 bases; bases with no gene match: 4. This CDR3 spans 14 amino acids. In germline, CDR1 is SGHTA, CDR2 FQGNSA. CDR3: CASSPDRGPYGYTF. The CDR3 DNA sequence: TGTGCCAGCAGCCCGGACAGGGGGCCGTATGGCTACACCTTC. Drawing the rest from reference TRBV7-2 and TRBJ1-2, the complete variable domain is GAGVSQSPSNKVTEKGKDVELRCDPISGHTALYWYRQSLGQGLEFLIYFQGNSAPDKSGLPSDRFSAERTGGSVSTLTIQRTQQEDSAVYLCASSPDRGPYGYTFGSGTRLTVV.

V and J are TRBV27 and TRBJ2-2; D remains ambiguous. The CDR3 extends over 16 amino acids. Trimming shortened V by 7 bases and J by 1 base, and 16 bases separated the two germline ends. Germline V gene lookup returns CDR1 MNHEY and CDR2 SMNVEV (reference sequence). CDR3 bases: TGTGCCAGCATTACCCTTAATCGTTTGAACACCGGGGAGCTGTTTTTT. Its protein product is CASITLNRLNTGELFF.

This chain joins TRBV6-4 and TRBJ1-5; 7 bases align to TRBD1. Trimming took 6 bases from V and 2 from J; bases not matched to a gene: 4. This CDR3 region has 14 residues. Per germline, CDR1 MRHNA and CDR2 SNTAGT. For the CDR3, the DNA is TGTGCCAGCAGGGACGGGACAGGCAATCAGCCCCAGCATTTT. Translating it yields CASRDGTGNQPQHF.

Regarding this clone: This CDR3 is also generated by other DNA sequences in the sample. The chain joins TRBV27 to TRBJ1-5, with D uncertain. V lost 5 bases and J 2 bases, leaving 7 bases between the germline ends. CDR1 MNHEY and CDR2 SMNVEV come from the germline V gene (reference sequence). The CDR3 extends over 13 amino acids. For the CDR3, the DNA is TGTGCCAGCAGTCCTACAGGCAATCAGCCCCAGCATTTT. This translates into CASSPTGNQPQHF.

The count of this clone is one. The chain links TRBV11-2 to TRBJ2-1, with D hard to call. There are 15 residues in the CDR3. The germline gives CDR1 SGHAT, CDR2 FQNNGV. V gave up 6 bases and J gave up 3 bases, with 15 bases separating them. CDR3 amino acids: CASSDSHFNYNEQFF. Written as DNA, the CDR3 is TGTGCCAGCAGTGACTCCCATTTCAACTACAATGAGCAGTTCTTC.

The table lists this clone with a few counts. The chain carries TRBV6-5 and TRBJ2-7, with TRBD1 as a possible D gene (6 bases). Trimming left V 6 bases short and J 2 bases short, with 17 bases between. The CDR3 extends over 15 amino acids. Looked up from germline, CDR1 is MNHEY and CDR2 is SVGAGI. The CDR3 DNA reads TGTGCCAGCAGCCTGAACCGGGACAAAACCTACGAGCAGTACTTC. This translates into CASSLNRDKTYEQYF.

The rearrangement links TRBV5-1 to TRBJ2-1; tentatively, D is TRBD2 (6 bases). V was pared by 1 base and J by 3 bases, with 14 bases between. CDR1 and CDR2 from the germline V gene are SGHRS and YFSETQ. This CDR3 has 16 residues. The CDR3 sequence is CASSLRAGSLYNEQFF. The CDR3 nucleotides read TGCGCCAGCAGCTTGCGCGCGGGAAGCCTCTACAATGAGCAGTTCTTC.

The genes are TRBV10-3 and TRBJ2-1, with 11 bases aligning to TRBD2. The CDR3 contains 16 residues. Germline lookup yields CDR1 ENHRY and CDR2 SYGVKD. With V trimmed by 3 bases and J by 4 bases, 5 bases remained unmatched. The CDR3 here is CAISDPTSGTYNEQFF. The CDR3, as DNA: TGTGCCATCAGTGATCCGACTAGCGGGACTTACAATGAGCAGTTCTTC.

The chain is built from TRBV7-9 and TRBJ2-7, with 9 bases fitting TRBD1. Per the germline V gene, CDR1 is SEHNR and CDR2 is FQNEAQ (reference sequence). The length of the CDR3 is 14 residues. Trimming took 5 bases from V and 5 from J; bases not matched to a gene: 7. Here the CDR3 reads CASSSGTGRNEQYF. CDR3 coding DNA: TGTGCCAGCAGCAGTGGGACAGGGCGAAACGAGCAGTACTTC.